These 13 T cell receptor beta chains were sequenced from one sample in a study of Ad26.COV2.S vaccination and SARS-CoV-2 variants. The repertoire was sequenced with immunoSEQ multiplex PCR; TCRdb's copy has only in-frame clones and lacks some. The data show about 480,000 clones, around nine tenths seen once. This sample's treatment: roughly 18 received Ad26.COV2.S at low or high dose, single or two shots; roughly 5 received placebo; per-sample allocation not given. Material that was analyzed had been drawn on day 63 after the first vaccine or placebo injection. The material sequenced was peripheral blood, taken in a trial of Ad26.COV2.S vaccine versus placebo. The receptors were gathered from a person between 18 and 59 years old who received the Ad26.COV2.S COVID-19 vaccine or a placebo.

The rearrangement uses TRBV9 and TRBJ1-6, with D unclear. Trimming cost V 1 base and J 10 bases, with 12 bases left between them. This CDR3 has 14 amino acids. The germline CDR1 and CDR2 sequences are SGDLS and YYNGEE. As DNA, the CDR3 is TGTGCCAGCAGCGTACGGGCCGCTGACTCACCCCTCCACTTT. This codes for CASSVRAADSPLHF.

The chain links TRBV15 to TRBJ2-1; possible D gene TRBD1, 6 bases. From germline, CDR1 is LNHNV and CDR2 YYDKDF (reference sequence). V lost 2 bases and J lost 3, with 14 bases in between. The CDR3 is 16 residues long. This chain's CDR3 is CATSRKRDMHYNEQFF. The CDR3 coding sequence is TGTGCCACCAGCAGAAAGAGGGACATGCACTACAATGAGCAGTTCTTC.

The chain links TRBV27 to TRBJ2-4, with TRBD2 as a possible D gene (6 bases). The V and J ends lost 3 bases and 0 bases respectively, with 12 bases between them. Germline V CDR1 and CDR2: MNHEY, SMNVEV (reference sequence). CDR3 length equals 16 residues. The CDR3 loop reads CASSFASALAKNIQYF. As DNA, the CDR3 is TGTGCCAGCAGTTTTGCTAGCGCGCTAGCCAAAAACATTCAGTACTTC.

The V and J genes are TRBV5-1 and TRBJ1-1, with 8 bases that match TRBD1. The ends lost 5 bases at V and 0 bases at J; junction bases unmatched: 3. Germline V gene lookup returns CDR1 SGHRS and CDR2 YFSETQ. The CDR3 extends over 14 amino acids. CDR3 protein: CASRQQGVNTEAFF. The CDR3 coding sequence is TGCGCCAGCAGGCAACAGGGGGTGAACACTGAAGCTTTCTTT. The complete variable domain, with remaining parts taken from reference TRBV5-1 and TRBJ1-1, reads KAGVTQTPRYLIKTRGQQVTLSCSPISGHRSVSWYQQTPGQGLQFLFEYFSETQRNKGNFPGRFSGRQFSNSRSEMNVSTLELGDSALYLCASRQQGVNTEAFFGQGTRLTVV.

The J gene is TRBJ1-2, the V gene TRBV7-9; D might be TRBD1 (5 bases). CDR3 length: 13 amino acids. Trimming took 8 bases from V and 8 from J, leaving 18 bases between them. The V gene's germline CDR1 is SEHNR and CDR2 FQNEAQ (reference sequence). CDR3 amino acids: CASSQSQDGGYTF. CDR3 DNA: TGTGCCAGCTCCCAATCACAGGATGGGGGCTACACCTTC.

The J gene is TRBJ1-3, the V gene TRBV6-1; no clear D gene. The CDR3 covers 13 residues. Germline V lookup: CDR1 MNHNS, CDR2 SASEGT. The V end was cut by 3 bases, the J end by 7 bases, with 10 bases between. This CDR3 reads CASSEEWANTIYF. CDR3 DNA sequence: TGTGCCAGCAGTGAGGAATGGGCGAACACCATATATTTT.

This clone turned up a few times. V is TRBV5-1 and J is TRBJ1-1; maybe TRBD1 (6 bases). Germline V gene sequence: CDR1 SGHRS, CDR2 YFSETQ. Deletions cut 4 bases from V and 2 bases from J, with 15 bases between. The CDR3 has 15 amino acids. The CDR3 coding sequence is TGCGCCAGCAGCCCCGGGACATATCCTAACACTGAAGCTTTCTTT. Translation: CASSPGTYPNTEAFF.

The chain is built from TRBV9 and TRBJ1-6; the D is unclear. This CDR3 has 16 amino acids. The V end lost 0 bases, the J end lost 9 bases, and 16 bases lay between the germline ends. Germline assignment: CDR1 SGDLS and CDR2 YYNGEE. The CDR3 DNA sequence: TGTGCCAGCAGCGTAGCCCCGCCAGAAACGGGTTCACCCCTCCACTTT. This gives the protein CASSVAPPETGSPLHF.

This rearrangement joins TRBV7-2 to TRBJ1-2; no firm D call. The CDR3 is 15 residues long. V was cut by 1 base and J by 2 bases, with 11 bases left in between. Looked up from germline, CDR1 is SGHTA and CDR2 is FQGNSA. In DNA, the CDR3 is TGTGCCAGCAGCTTAGATATGGGCAGGAACTATGGCTACACCTTC. Protein: CASSLDMGRNYGYTF.

The chain employs TRBV15 and TRBJ2-3, with 12 bases aligning to TRBD2. V trimming: 0 bases; J trimming: 5 bases; junction bases outside the gene matches: 9. This CDR3 spans 18 amino acids. Germline-derived CDR1 and CDR2 are LNHNV and YYDKDF (reference sequence). The CDR3 sequence is CATSRDPMASGRGDTQYF. The CDR3 bases are TGTGCCACCAGCAGAGATCCTATGGCTAGCGGGAGGGGAGATACGCAGTATTTT.

The genes are TRBV4-2 and TRBJ2-1; D possibly matches TRBD1 or TRBD2 (5 bases each). The V gene lost 4 bases and the J gene lost 5 bases, with 15 bases spanning the gap. The CDR3 has 15 residues. Germline values: CDR1 LGHNA, CDR2 YNFKEQ. CDR3 in DNA: TGTGCCAGCAGCCGGCTATCTGGGGGAGACAATGAGCAGTTCTTC. Translation gives CASSRLSGGDNEQFF.

V and J are TRBV12-5 and TRBJ2-5; 7 positions agree with TRBD2. Germline trimming cut 6 bases from V and 4 bases from J; bases unmatched to any gene: 11. This CDR3 is built from 15 residues. Germline loops: CDR1 LGHNT, CDR2 FRNRAP. The CDR3 reads CASGPGRQVGETQYF. The CDR3 DNA follows: TGTGCTAGTGGCCCCGGGAGGCAGGTTGGAGAGACCCAGTACTTC.

The chain recombines TRBV19 with TRBJ2-2; TRBD1 aligns across 12 bases. CDR1 and CDR2 from the germline V gene are LNHDA and SQIVND (reference sequence). This CDR3 is built from 21 residues. With 9 bases clipped from V and 6 bases from J, the junction kept 26 bases outside the gene matches. CDR3 in amino acids: CARRHSPGQGAGRGRAGELFF. The CDR3 DNA follows: TGTGCCAGGCGGCATTCGCCGGGACAGGGGGCTGGGAGGGGAAGGGCCGGGGAGCTGTTTTTT. Looking up the rest from reference TRBV19 and TRBJ2-2 gives the full variable domain: DGGITQSPKYLFRKEGQNVTLSCEQNLNHDAMYWYRQDPGQGLRLIYYSQIVNDFQKGDIAEGYSVSREKKESFPLTVTSAQKNPTAFYLCARRHSPGQGAGRGRAGELFFGEGSRLTVL.